These T cell receptor beta chains were read from a single sample in a study of Ad26.COV2.S vaccination and SARS-CoV-2 variants. The repertoire was sequenced with immunoSEQ multiplex PCR; TCRdb's copy has only in-frame clones and lacks some. Of about 350,000 clones listed, about 88% are singletons. The material sequenced was peripheral blood, taken in a trial of Ad26.COV2.S vaccine versus placebo. The receptor source for this set is a person aged 18-65 years who received the Ad26.COV2.S COVID-19 vaccine or a placebo. Both conserved end residues are part of each CDR3. D genes are given only for firm matches. The listing skips clone size in some rows; elsewhere it reads once, few, many or a size class.

j_call,d_call,v_call,clone_size,cdr3_length,cdr3_nt,cdr3_aa
TRBJ2-3,.,TRBV30,.,16,TGTGCCTGGAGTGTATGGGAAATCTCTAGCACAGATACGCAGTATTTT,CAWSVWEISSTDTQYF
TRBJ2-7,TRBD1,TRBV3-1/TRBV3-2,.,16,TGTGCCAGCAGCCACAACAGGGGCTTCCCTTCCTACGAGCAGTACTTC,CASSHNRGFPSYEQYF
TRBJ2-1,.,TRBV18,.,15,TGTGCCAGCTCACCAAGGCCCGGGGGGCCCAATGAGCAGTTCTTC,CASSPRPGGPNEQFF
TRBJ1-1,.,TRBV27,.,12,TGTGCCAGCAGAACCCCGACAGGTGAAGCTTTCTTT,CASRTPTGEAFF
TRBJ1-2,.,TRBV28,.,12,TGTGCCACGTCGAGAGGGAGTCGAGGCTACACCTTC,CATSRGSRGYTF
TRBJ2-7,.,TRBV4-1,.,15,TGCGCCAGCAGCCAAGATCTTAGCGGCTCCTACGAGCAGTACTTC,CASSQDLSGSYEQYF
TRBJ1-1,.,TRBV21-1,.,14,TGTGCCCCTCCCCATGCGGAGGGCAACACTGAAGCTTTCTTT,CAPPHAEGNTEAFF
TRBJ1-1,.,TRBV30,few,12,TGTGCCACGGACGAGAGGAACACTGAAGCTTTCTTT,CATDERNTEAFF
TRBJ2-2,.,TRBV6-2/TRBV6-3,.,16,TGTGCCAGCAGTTTGTGGCAGGAACTGAATAGCGGGGAGCTGTTTTTT,CASSLWQELNSGELFF
TRBJ2-1,TRBD2,TRBV9,once,16,TGTGCCAGCAGCGTAGAAGCGGCGGGGGCCTACAATGAGCAGTTCTTC,CASSVEAAGAYNEQFF
TRBJ1-6,TRBD1,TRBV28,.,18,TGTGCCAGCAGTTTATTCAGTCAGGGGGCCTCCTATAATTCACCCCTCCACTTT,CASSLFSQGASYNSPLHF
TRBJ2-1,.,TRBV11-2,.,15,TGTGCCAGCAGCTTCGGAAGGGGATCCTACAATGAGCAGTTCTTC,CASSFGRGSYNEQFF
TRBJ2-1,.,TRBV3-1/TRBV3-2,.,15,TGTGCCAGCAGCCAAGGGCAGGGATCCTACAATGAGCAGTTCTTC,CASSQGQGSYNEQFF
TRBJ2-5,.,TRBV9,.,15,TGTGCCAGCAGCGTAGACTCTGGGAGCGGGGAGACCCAGTACTTC,CASSVDSGSGETQYF
TRBJ1-1,TRBD1,TRBV11-2,.,15,TGTGCCAGCAGCCCAATACAGGGGACCTCGACTGAAGCTTTCTTT,CASSPIQGTSTEAFF
TRBJ1-5,.,TRBV15,.,16,TGTGCCACCAGCAGAGATCAAGGGGTTAGCAATCAGCCCCAGCATTTT,CATSRDQGVSNQPQHF
TRBJ1-1,.,TRBV2,.,13,TGTGCCAGCAGTGAAAGGTGGAACACTGAAGCTTTCTTT,CASSERWNTEAFF
TRBJ2-7,.,TRBV28,.,14,TGTGCCAGCAGTGGGGCTTCCTCACTGCGCGAGCAGTACTTC,CASSGASSLREQYF
TRBJ2-1,.,TRBV6-5,.,15,TGTGCCAGCAGTTACTATGCCGGGGGTGTCAATGAGCAGTTCTTC,CASSYYAGGVNEQFF
TRBJ2-3,.,TRBV18,.,12,TGTGCCAGCTCACCTTTCACAGATACGCAGTATTTT,CASSPFTDTQYF
TRBJ2-5,.,TRBV24-1,once,16,TGTGCCACCAGTGACGAGGACAGTGACGGGCCAGAGACCCAGTACTTC,CATSDEDSDGPETQYF
TRBJ2-3,.,TRBV5-4,.,14,TGTGCCAGCAGCTCGGCTGGTGAGAAAGATACGCAGTATTTT,CASSSAGEKDTQYF
TRBJ1-6,TRBD1,TRBV5-1,.,15,TGCGCCAGCAGCCCCGGGACAGGGTGGAATTCACCCCTCCACTTT,CASSPGTGWNSPLHF
TRBJ1-2,.,TRBV6-6,few,13,TGTGCCAGCAGTTACTCACAAAACTATGGCTACACCTTC,CASSYSQNYGYTF
TRBJ2-5,.,TRBV5-1,.,14,TGCGCCAGCAGCTCGACAGTGTACCAAGAGACCCAGTACTTC,CASSSTVYQETQYF
TRBJ2-7,TRBD2,TRBV27,.,16,TGTGCCAGCAGGACTAGCGGAGGCAGACCCTACTACGAGCAGTACTTC,CASRTSGGRPYYEQYF
TRBJ2-7,TRBD2,TRBV30,.,13,TGTGCCTGGGCTAGCGGACGAACCTACGAGCAGTACTTC,CAWASGRTYEQYF
TRBJ2-3,TRBD2,TRBV29-1,.,15,TGCAGCGTGGGAGGGACTAGCGACAGCACAGATACGCAGTATTTT,CSVGGTSDSTDTQYF
TRBJ2-7,.,TRBV28,.,15,TGTGCCAGCAGTTTTACCGCGGGCATTAGTGACGAGCAGTACTTC,CASSFTAGISDEQYF
TRBJ2-7,.,TRBV7-9,.,16,TGTGCCAGCAGCTTCTCAACCGGGACTCGCTACTACGAGCAGTACTTC,CASSFSTGTRYYEQYF
TRBJ2-1,.,TRBV6-5,.,14,TGTGCCAGCCGCGGATCGAGCTCCTACAATGAGCAGTTCTTC,CASRGSSSYNEQFF
TRBJ2-3,TRBD1,TRBV27,.,15,TGTGCCAGCAGTTTAGTGTACAGGGGAGCAGATACGCAGTATTTT,CASSLVYRGADTQYF
TRBJ1-2,.,TRBV19,.,14,TGTGCCAGTAGTACAGGCGGATCGTTATATGGCTACACCTTC,CASSTGGSLYGYTF
TRBJ1-1,.,TRBV29-1,.,13,TGCAGCGTTGAACTCCTGGTGAACACTGAAGCTTTCTTT,CSVELLVNTEAFF
TRBJ2-5,.,TRBV4-1,.,15,TGCGCCAGCAGCCACCCCGGATCGATGGGGGAGACCCAGTACTTC,CASSHPGSMGETQYF
TRBJ2-3,.,TRBV14,.,19,TGTGCCAGCAGCCAAGAACGACCCCCGGGACGGCGGTCGACAGATACGCAGTATTTT,CASSQERPPGRRSTDTQYF
TRBJ2-7,TRBD2,TRBV2,once,16,TGTGCCAGCAGGGTTCAACGGCTAGCGGGAGATTACGAGCAGTACTTC,CASRVQRLAGDYEQYF
TRBJ2-5,.,TRBV5-1,.,13,TGCGCCAGCGGGTATGGACTCGGGGAGACCCAGTACTTC,CASGYGLGETQYF
TRBJ2-3,.,TRBV29-1,.,14,TGCAGCGTTGTTAGTTCTTTCCCACCAGATACGCAGTATTTT,CSVVSSFPPDTQYF
TRBJ1-2,.,TRBV3-1/TRBV3-2,.,13,TGTGCCAGCAGCCCCCGGGAAGGCTATGGCTACACCTTC,CASSPREGYGYTF
TRBJ1-2,.,TRBV18,few,15,TGTGCCAGCTCCCCCGAGGGAGGGATAAACTATGGCTACACCTTC,CASSPEGGINYGYTF
TRBJ2-1,TRBD1,TRBV29-1,.,12,TGCAGCGTTAATCCGACAGGGCTTGAGCAGTTCTTC,CSVNPTGLEQFF
TRBJ1-6,.,TRBV18,.,16,TGTGCCAGCTCACCAGGGCTGACCAATACTAATTCACCCCTCCACTTT,CASSPGLTNTNSPLHF
TRBJ2-7,.,TRBV19,.,15,TGTGCCAGTAGTATAGACCCCGGGAAAAGCTACGAGCAGTACTTC,CASSIDPGKSYEQYF
TRBJ2-5,TRBD2,TRBV11-2,.,16,TGTGCCAGCTGCCGGACTAGCGGGAGGGCCTGGGAGACCCAGTACTTC,CASCRTSGRAWETQYF
TRBJ1-1,.,TRBV6-2/TRBV6-3,.,14,TGTGCCAGCAGTTACTCGCCGGTTGGGACTGAAGCTTTCTTT,CASSYSPVGTEAFF
TRBJ1-5,.,TRBV2,.,14,TGTGCCAGCAGTGAAGCTCAGGGAGGCCAGCCCCAGCATTTT,CASSEAQGGQPQHF
TRBJ2-5,.,TRBV10-3,.,14,TGTGCCATCAGTGAGTCGCCACTAGCCGAGACCCAGTACTTC,CAISESPLAETQYF
TRBJ1-1,.,TRBV28,.,15,TGTGCCAGCACCACCTGGGTCGGGGTCAGCACTGAAGCTTTCTTT,CASTTWVGVSTEAFF
TRBJ2-7,TRBD1,TRBV4-1,.,17,TGCGCCAGCAGCCAAGATCCCCCGACAGGGGAGTCTTACGAGCAGTACTTC,CASSQDPPTGESYEQYF
TRBJ1-2,TRBD1,TRBV19,once,16,TGTGCCAGTAGTACCCCTCCCCCTGGGACAGGGGGCAGAGTCACCTTC,CASSTPPPGTGGRVTF
TRBJ2-5,TRBD1,TRBV19,.,13,TGTGCCAGTAGCCCACAGGGGTCGGAGACCCAGTACTTC,CASSPQGSETQYF
TRBJ1-4,.,TRBV4-3,.,13,TGCGCCAGCAGCCAAGAGAGACAGGAAAAACTGTTTTTT,CASSQERQEKLFF
TRBJ2-3,.,TRBV5-1,.,14,TGCGCCAGCAGCTTGGGGGGGAGCACAGATACGCAGTATTTT,CASSLGGSTDTQYF
TRBJ2-7,.,TRBV5-4,.,15,TGTGCCAGCAGCCTCTCCGGGACTGTTCCCTACGAGCAGTACTTC,CASSLSGTVPYEQYF